Listed below are T cell receptor beta chains from one sample, sequenced in a study of a mutant IDH1 vaccine in newly diagnosed glioma. Produced via immunoSEQ multiplex PCR; TCRdb's table is partial and in-frame only. This table has about 51,000 clones, around 80% appearing once. No cognate antigen is known for these TCRs. The material was PBMCs, obtained from a glioma patient whose treatment included an IDH1 peptide vaccine. The receptor set was obtained from a man in his forties or fifties with glioma. Both conserved end residues are trimmed from each CDR3. Rows give clone size only sometimes, using once, few, many, or a class for an expanded clone.

>TRBV18|TRBJ1-3|.
ASSPNRAGSGNTIY
>TRBV5-1|TRBJ1-3|few
ASSLASGRNTIY
>TRBV6-5|TRBJ1-1|few
ASSSSTYAF
>TRBV7-8|TRBJ2-5|.
ASRRGRVRIEETQY
>TRBV27|TRBJ2-2|medium-sized
ASSLMGGNTGELF
>TRBV4-1|TRBJ1-4|few
ASSQEGEKLF
>TRBV5-5|TRBJ1-4|.
ASSQGYTNEKLF
>TRBV9|TRBJ2-2|.
ASSVEQGASGELF
>TRBV18|TRBJ1-1|few
ASSPGVRTEAF
>TRBV19|TRBJ2-3|.
ASTGVFGTDTQY
>TRBV5-6|TRBJ1-5|.
ASSLGTGIGDQPQH
>TRBV9|TRBJ1-6|.
ASGQGGDNSPLH
>TRBV6-5|TRBJ1-5|.
ASRGRGNNQPQH
>TRBV5-4|TRBJ2-6|.
ASSRTGTGANVLT
>TRBV6-5|TRBJ2-1|.
ASSADRNEQF
>TRBV19|TRBJ2-1|.
ASSGGHNEQF
>TRBV10-3|TRBJ1-3|few
AISPGQATGNTIY
>TRBV6-1|TRBJ1-5|few
ASSEAGGQGYSNQPQH
>TRBV2|TRBJ1-2|.
ASSADRGQGYT
>TRBV7-2|TRBJ1-2|.
ASSLVLGQGSFDYGYT
>TRBV10-1|TRBJ1-5|few
ASSERGVNQPQH
>TRBV6-5|TRBJ2-3|.
ASSQDWDTQY
>TRBV2|TRBJ1-5|.
ASKGASGNQPQH